This T cell receptor (beta chain) stems from a study of blood T cell repertoires in COVID-19. TCRdb's copy holds only in-frame clones and misses some; the assay was immunoSEQ multiplex PCR. The sample has around 100,000 clones; about 86% are singletons. The V and J ends lost 6 bases and 3 bases, in that order; junction bases with no gene match: 7. This CDR3 contains 14 residues. Germline V CDR1 and CDR2: MNHEY, SMNVEV (reference sequence). The clonotype comes from a human donor in a cohort sampled during active COVID-19. The rearrangement links TRBV27 to TRBJ1-2, with TRBD1 identical over 7 bases. Sequenced material: peripheral blood. CDR3 sequence: CASRSPGTDYGYTF. In DNA, the CDR3 is TGTGCCAGCAGATCCCCCGGGACAGACTATGGCTACACCTTC.